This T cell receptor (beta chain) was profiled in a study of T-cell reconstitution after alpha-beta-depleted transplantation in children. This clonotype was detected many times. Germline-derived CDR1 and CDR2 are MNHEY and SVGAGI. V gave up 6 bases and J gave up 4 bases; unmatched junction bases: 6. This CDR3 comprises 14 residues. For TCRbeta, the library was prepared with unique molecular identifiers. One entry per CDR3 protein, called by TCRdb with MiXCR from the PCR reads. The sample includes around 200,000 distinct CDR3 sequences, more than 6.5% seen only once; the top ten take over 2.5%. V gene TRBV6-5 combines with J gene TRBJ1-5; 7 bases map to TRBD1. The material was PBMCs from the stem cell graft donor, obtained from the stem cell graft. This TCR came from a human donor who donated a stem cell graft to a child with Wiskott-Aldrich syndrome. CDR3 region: CASRPDRENQPQHF. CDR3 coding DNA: TGTGCCAGCAGACCAGACAGGGAGAATCAGCCCCAGCATTTT.